This is a list of T cell receptor beta chains from one sample in a study of blood T cell repertoires in COVID-19. TCRdb's table, derived via immunoSEQ multiplex PCR, lists solely in-frame clones and lacks some. Of about 160,000 clones in the sample, approximately 90% were seen once. The sequenced sample consisted of peripheral blood. The origin of the receptors is a man aged 25-40 years with COVID-19, enrolled during active disease. Each CDR3 is given with its conserved first and last residue. Fields, in order: V gene, D gene, clone size, J gene, CDR3 protein, CDR3 DNA. D genes are given only for firm matches. Rows give clone size only sometimes, using once, few, many, or a class for an expanded clone.

V gene: TRBV6-5; D gene: TRBD1; clone size: -; J gene: TRBJ2-1; CDR3 protein: CASRTGGAYNEQFF; CDR3 DNA: TGTGCCAGCAGAACAGGGGGCGCCTACAATGAGCAGTTCTTC
V gene: TRBV11-2; D gene: -; clone size: -; J gene: TRBJ1-1; CDR3 protein: CASSLERVAVAFF; CDR3 DNA: TGTGCCAGCAGCTTAGAGAGGGTGGCGGTGGCTTTCTTT
V gene: TRBV15; D gene: TRBD2; clone size: -; J gene: TRBJ2-7; CDR3 protein: CATSRGATSGYEQYF; CDR3 DNA: TGTGCCACCAGCAGAGGAGCGACTAGCGGCTACGAGCAGTACTTC
V gene: TRBV28; D gene: -; clone size: -; J gene: TRBJ2-1; CDR3 protein: CASSLRTDLANEQFF; CDR3 DNA: TGTGCCAGCAGTTTAAGGACAGACCTCGCCAATGAGCAGTTCTTC
V gene: TRBV7-9; D gene: -; clone size: -; J gene: TRBJ1-5; CDR3 protein: CASSLGPGDAGNQPQHF; CDR3 DNA: TGTGCCAGCAGCTTAGGTCCGGGGGATGCTGGCAATCAGCCCCAGCATTTT
V gene: TRBV5-4; D gene: TRBD1; clone size: -; J gene: TRBJ1-1; CDR3 protein: CASSNRDRGRMGTEAFF; CDR3 DNA: TGTGCCAGCAGCAACCGGGACAGGGGGCGCATGGGGACTGAAGCTTTCTTT
V gene: TRBV6-5; D gene: -; clone size: -; J gene: TRBJ2-2; CDR3 protein: CASSYDSTNTGELFF; CDR3 DNA: TGTGCCAGCAGTTACGACTCAACGAACACCGGGGAGCTGTTTTTT
V gene: TRBV28; D gene: -; clone size: -; J gene: TRBJ1-2; CDR3 protein: CASSFHRSNYGYTF; CDR3 DNA: TGTGCCAGCAGTTTCCACAGGAGTAACTATGGCTACACCTTC
V gene: TRBV3-1/TRBV3-2; D gene: -; clone size: -; J gene: TRBJ1-6; CDR3 protein: CASSQGSSYNSPLHF; CDR3 DNA: TGTGCCAGCAGCCAGGGGAGCTCCTATAATTCACCCCTCCACTTT
V gene: TRBV20-1; D gene: TRBD1; clone size: -; J gene: TRBJ1-1; CDR3 protein: CSANDRVLQDTEAFF; CDR3 DNA: TGCAGTGCTAATGACAGGGTCCTCCAGGACACTGAAGCTTTCTTT
V gene: TRBV5-1; D gene: TRBD1; clone size: -; J gene: TRBJ1-2; CDR3 protein: CASSLGTEAFNYGYTF; CDR3 DNA: TGCGCCAGCAGCTTAGGGACAGAAGCATTTAACTATGGCTACACCTTC
V gene: TRBV7-2; D gene: -; clone size: -; J gene: TRBJ1-6; CDR3 protein: CASSFDSTYSPLHF; CDR3 DNA: TGTGCCAGCAGCTTTGACTCTACTTACTCACCCCTCCACTTT
V gene: TRBV5-1; D gene: TRBD2; clone size: -; J gene: TRBJ2-5; CDR3 protein: CASSFSGGAKRETQYF; CDR3 DNA: TGCGCCAGCAGCTTTAGCGGGGGGGCGAAACGCGAGACCCAGTACTTC
V gene: TRBV5-4; D gene: -; clone size: -; J gene: TRBJ1-3; CDR3 protein: CASSEVTSGNTIYF; CDR3 DNA: TGTGCCAGCAGCGAAGTGACTTCTGGAAACACCATATATTTT
V gene: TRBV19; D gene: TRBD1; clone size: -; J gene: TRBJ1-2; CDR3 protein: CASSIFDDRGHGYTF; CDR3 DNA: TGTGCCAGTAGTATATTCGATGACAGGGGCCATGGCTACACCTTC
V gene: TRBV4-1; D gene: -; clone size: once; J gene: TRBJ2-3; CDR3 protein: CASSQDGAAARATQYF; CDR3 DNA: TGCGCCAGCAGCCAAGATGGGGCGGCGGCTAGAGCTACGCAGTATTTT
V gene: TRBV19; D gene: -; clone size: once; J gene: TRBJ1-6; CDR3 protein: CASSIRYLQGRVKTSPLHF; CDR3 DNA: TGTGCCAGTAGTATCCGCTACCTACAGGGAAGAGTAAAAACTTCACCCCTCCACTTT
V gene: TRBV7-6; D gene: -; clone size: once; J gene: TRBJ2-3; CDR3 protein: CAVLGDKSTDTQYF; CDR3 DNA: TGTGCCGTCCTGGGGGACAAGAGCACAGATACGCAGTATTTT
V gene: TRBV27; D gene: TRBD1; clone size: -; J gene: TRBJ2-5; CDR3 protein: CASSSGQGRHQETQYF; CDR3 DNA: TGTGCCAGCAGTTCGGGACAGGGTCGTCACCAAGAGACCCAGTACTTC
V gene: TRBV6-5; D gene: TRBD1; clone size: once; J gene: TRBJ1-2; CDR3 protein: CASSYSRTGYGYTF; CDR3 DNA: TGTGCCAGCAGTTACTCCCGGACAGGGTATGGCTACACCTTC
V gene: TRBV6-2/TRBV6-3; D gene: TRBD1; clone size: once; J gene: TRBJ2-3; CDR3 protein: CASSYTGATSTDTQYF; CDR3 DNA: TGTGCCAGCAGTTACACAGGGGCTACTAGCACAGATACGCAGTATTTT
V gene: TRBV7-3; D gene: -; clone size: -; J gene: TRBJ2-2; CDR3 protein: CASSLIREGGELFF; CDR3 DNA: TGTGCCAGCAGCTTAATCCGGGAAGGCGGGGAGCTGTTTTTT
V gene: TRBV28; D gene: -; clone size: -; J gene: TRBJ1-5; CDR3 protein: CASSLQLGNQPQHF; CDR3 DNA: TGTGCCAGCAGCCTCCAATTAGGCAATCAGCCCCAGCATTTT
V gene: TRBV6-6; D gene: -; clone size: -; J gene: TRBJ2-5; CDR3 protein: CASRGQLDLETQYF; CDR3 DNA: TGTGCCAGCAGGGGGCAGCTTGATTTAGAGACCCAGTACTTC
V gene: TRBV7-9; D gene: -; clone size: -; J gene: TRBJ2-1; CDR3 protein: CASSLTAGDNEQFF; CDR3 DNA: TGTGCCAGCAGCTTAACAGCGGGTGACAATGAGCAGTTCTTC
V gene: TRBV14; D gene: TRBD2; clone size: -; J gene: TRBJ2-7; CDR3 protein: CASSQGGSGKYEQYF; CDR3 DNA: TGTGCCAGCAGCCAGGGGGGTAGCGGGAAATACGAGCAGTACTTC
V gene: TRBV6-5; D gene: -; clone size: -; J gene: TRBJ2-5; CDR3 protein: CASSYSGNSETQYF; CDR3 DNA: TGTGCCAGCAGTTACTCCGGGAACTCGGAGACCCAGTACTTC
V gene: TRBV5-1; D gene: TRBD1; clone size: -; J gene: TRBJ1-6; CDR3 protein: CASGQGLTNSPLHF; CDR3 DNA: TGCGCCAGCGGACAGGGTCTTACCAATTCACCCCTCCACTTT
V gene: TRBV24-1; D gene: -; clone size: -; J gene: TRBJ1-2; CDR3 protein: CATSDLDWGQVYGYTF; CDR3 DNA: TGTGCCACCAGTGATTTGGATTGGGGGCAGGTCTATGGCTACACCTTC
V gene: TRBV7-2; D gene: TRBD1; clone size: -; J gene: TRBJ2-7; CDR3 protein: CASSADRDRIYEQYF; CDR3 DNA: TGTGCCAGCAGCGCGGACCGGGACAGGATCTACGAGCAGTACTTC
V gene: TRBV2; D gene: -; clone size: -; J gene: TRBJ2-7; CDR3 protein: CASNNGTFNEQYF; CDR3 DNA: TGTGCCAGCAACAACGGGACATTTAACGAGCAGTACTTC
V gene: TRBV11-2; D gene: TRBD2; clone size: -; J gene: TRBJ2-1; CDR3 protein: CASSLDWAGGPNEQFF; CDR3 DNA: TGTGCCAGCAGCTTAGATTGGGCGGGAGGGCCTAATGAGCAGTTCTTC
V gene: TRBV27; D gene: -; clone size: -; J gene: TRBJ1-1; CDR3 protein: CASSSRVMNTEAFF; CDR3 DNA: TGTGCCAGCAGTTCCCGGGTGATGAACACTGAAGCTTTCTTT
V gene: TRBV29-1; D gene: -; clone size: -; J gene: TRBJ1-1; CDR3 protein: CSVREGVNTEAFF; CDR3 DNA: TGCAGCGTTAGGGAAGGGGTGAACACTGAAGCTTTCTTT
V gene: TRBV18; D gene: -; clone size: -; J gene: TRBJ1-2; CDR3 protein: CASSPPEVGRRGYTF; CDR3 DNA: TGTGCCAGCTCACCACCGGAAGTGGGGAGACGCGGCTACACCTTC
V gene: TRBV7-9; D gene: -; clone size: -; J gene: TRBJ2-1; CDR3 protein: CASSLEVVAEGHEQFF; CDR3 DNA: TGTGCCAGCAGCTTAGAGGTGGTAGCGGAAGGGCATGAGCAGTTCTTC
V gene: TRBV19; D gene: TRBD2; clone size: -; J gene: TRBJ2-1; CDR3 protein: CASSIRPSGRVNEQFF; CDR3 DNA: TGTGCCAGTAGTATTAGGCCTAGCGGGAGGGTCAATGAGCAGTTCTTC
V gene: TRBV28; D gene: TRBD1; clone size: -; J gene: TRBJ1-2; CDR3 protein: CASSWDRKAYGYTF; CDR3 DNA: TGTGCCAGCAGTTGGGACAGGAAAGCCTATGGCTACACCTTC
V gene: TRBV24-1; D gene: -; clone size: many; J gene: TRBJ2-1; CDR3 protein: CATGVGRSYNEQFF; CDR3 DNA: TGTGCCACCGGGGTAGGGAGGTCATACAATGAGCAGTTCTTC